Presented here are 5 T cell receptor beta chains from one specimen sequenced in a study of cytomegalovirus exposure and HLA in healthy donors. Sequencing used immunoSEQ multiplex PCR; TCRdb keeps in-frame clones, though not all of them. The sample carries tens of thousands of clones, roughly 93% recorded once. Sequenced input: PBMCs. These receptors all come from a woman aged 25-40 years in good health and CMV-seronegative.

CDR3 region: CASSYGQSYEQYF. As DNA, the CDR3 is TGTGCCAGCAGCTATGGACAGTCCTACGAGCAGTACTTC. The gene calls are TRBV11-3 and TRBJ2-7, with D tentatively TRBD1 (6 bases). Germline V gene sequence: CDR1 SGHNT, CDR2 YENEEA. The CDR3 length is 13 residues. V was cut by 4 bases and J by 1 base, with 8 bases left in between.

The chain uses TRBV9 and TRBJ2-1; perhaps TRBD2 as D (5 bases). Trimming cost V 0 bases and J 7 bases, with 14 bases left between them. This CDR3 region has 15 residues. Germline V CDR1 and CDR2: SGDLS, YYNGEE. In DNA form, the CDR3 reads TGTGCCAGCAGCGTAGTAGGCGGCCGAGGGAATGAGCAGTTCTTC. Translated, it gives CASSVVGGRGNEQFF. The full variable domain, rest sourced from reference TRBV9 and TRBJ2-1, is DSGVTQTPKHLITATGQRVTLRCSPRSGDLSVYWYQQSLDQGLQFLIQYYNGEERAKGNILERFSAQQFPDLHSELNLSSLELGDSALYFCASSVVGGRGNEQFFGPGTRLTVL.

The CDR3 spells CASSPLPGLTEAFF. DNA for the CDR3: TGTGCCAGCTCACCACTTCCAGGACTTACTGAAGCTTTCTTT. The chain employs TRBV18 and TRBJ1-1; D gene unclear. The V end lost 1 base, the J end lost 5 bases, and 11 bases lay between the germline ends. The CDR3 runs to 14 residues. Germline V lookup: CDR1 KGHSH, CDR2 LQKENI.

The chain employs TRBV28 and TRBJ2-5, with 11 positions matching TRBD2. This CDR3 comprises 17 residues. V trimming: 6 bases; J trimming: 0 bases; junction bases outside the gene matches: 9. Germline V CDR1 and CDR2: MDHEN, SYDVKM. CDR3 DNA: TGTGCCAGCAGCAAGGGACTAGCGGTATTTAACCAAGAGACCCAGTACTTC. This encodes CASSKGLAVFNQETQYF.

This rearrangement joins TRBV5-6 to TRBJ1-5; no reliable D call. This CDR3 has 14 residues. Looked up from germline, CDR1 is SGHDT and CDR2 is YYEEEE. The ends were cut back, 0 bases at V and 0 bases at J, with 4 bases in the middle. This CDR3 reads CASSLAVSNQPQHF. CDR3 sequence (DNA): TGTGCCAGCAGCTTGGCCGTTAGCAATCAGCCCCAGCATTTT.